This T cell receptor beta chain was sequenced in a study of response to subunit inactivated influenza vaccine. CDR3 length: 14 amino acids. Germline values: CDR1 DFQATT, CDR2 SNEGSKA (reference sequence). Trimming cost V 4 bases and J 12 bases; bases outside gene matches: 10. TCRdb processed the RT-PCR reads anew with MiXCR; each CDR3 protein has one entry. Of hundreds of thousands of distinct CDR3 sequences listed, 12% to 15% are singletons. Material: PBMCs from blood, obtained roughly 15 days before vaccination. V usage is TRBV20-1 and J usage is TRBJ2-1, with TRBD2 matching 12 bases. The TCR sequence derives from a middle-aged man who received an inactivated influenza vaccine. The CDR3 region is CSANAGLAGHSQFF. Here the CDR3 DNA reads TGCAGTGCTAACGCGGGACTAGCGGGCCACTCGCAGTTCTTC.